The 30 T cell receptor beta chains reported below all come from one sample, sequenced in a study of blood T cell repertoires in COVID-19. Assay used: immunoSEQ multiplex PCR; TCRdb lists only in-frame clones, some missing. The sample lists fewer than 250,000 clones; 85% were seen once. The sample was peripheral blood. These receptors all stem from a man aged 35-49 years with acute or convalescent COVID-19.

The rearrangement joins TRBV12-3 or TRBV12-4 to TRBJ2-1, with D possibly being TRBD2 (5 bases). This CDR3 comprises 11 residues. Trimming cost V 10 bases and J 8 bases, with 12 bases left between them. In nucleotides, the CDR3 is TGTGCCAACTCCATCGGGGATGAGCAGTTCTTC. Its translation is CANSIGDEQFF.

The chain employs TRBV5-6 and TRBJ2-7; TRBD2 matches at 7 bases. This CDR3 is built from 16 residues. V was pared by 2 bases and J by 2 bases, with 10 bases of the junction left unmatched. Germline V gene lookup returns CDR1 SGHDT and CDR2 YYEEEE. CDR3 region: CASSLLATEPTYEQYF. The CDR3 DNA is TGTGCCAGCAGCTTACTAGCGACCGAACCCACCTACGAGCAGTACTTC.

The chain has TRBV10-3 and TRBJ1-2, with TRBD1 as a possible D gene (6 bases). Trimming cost V 4 bases and J 4 bases, with 7 bases left between them. There are 12 residues in the CDR3. Germline CDR1 is ENHRY and CDR2 is SYGVKD. This chain's CDR3 is CAISVGAYGYTF. The CDR3 bases are TGTGCCATCAGTGTGGGGGCCTATGGCTACACCTTC.

The chain employs TRBV11-2 and TRBJ2-5; tentatively, D is TRBD1 (6 bases). V dropped 1 base and J dropped 10 bases, with 25 bases sitting between them. The germline CDR1 and CDR2 sequences are SGHAT and FQNNGV. The CDR3 spans 17 residues. The CDR3 region is CASSLAMLGGRVVGQYF. The CDR3 DNA reads as TGTGCCAGCAGCTTAGCAATGCTAGGGGGAAGGGTGGTCGGCCAGTACTTC. Using reference TRBV11-2 and TRBJ2-5 for the parts outside the CDR3, the full variable domain is EAGVAQSPRYKIIEKRQSVAFWCNPISGHATLYWYQQILGQGPKLLIQFQNNGVVDDSQLPKDRFSAERLKGVDSTLKIQPAKLEDSAVYLCASSLAMLGGRVVGQYFGPGTRLLVL.

Of note for this clone: Its ends do not fully match the called genes, so a read error is possible. V gene TRBV6-5 combines with J gene TRBJ2-1, with 9 bases that match TRBD1. The CDR3 runs 10 residues. Germline assignment: CDR1 MNHEY and CDR2 SVGAGI. CDR3 amino acids: CASRLRTGVF. In DNA, the CDR3 is TGTGCCAGCAGACTTAGGACAGGGGTCTTC.

The chain combines TRBV7-2 with TRBJ2-5; 8 nucleotides agree with TRBD1. CDR3 length equals 18 residues. Germline lookup yields CDR1 SGHTA and CDR2 FQGNSA. V lost 3 bases to trimming and J lost 1 base; unmatched junction nucleotides: 13. CDR3 nucleotides: TGTGCCAGCAGCTTCCGACAGGGGTTTATCCGTCCCCAAGAGACCCAGTACTTC. Amino acids: CASSFRQGFIRPQETQYF. The whole variable domain, remainder taken from reference TRBV7-2 and TRBJ2-5, is GAGVSQSPSNKVTEKGKDVELRCDPISGHTALYWYRQSLGQGLEFLIYFQGNSAPDKSGLPSDRFSAERTGGSVSTLTIQRTQQEDSAVYLCASSFRQGFIRPQETQYFGPGTRLLVL.

J is TRBJ1-1 and V is TRBV24-1; no clear D. This CDR3 contains 13 residues. Germline CDR1 reads KGHDR; CDR2 reads SFDVKD. V was pared by 7 bases and J by 4 bases, with 12 bases between. The CDR3 sequence: CATRRGSSTEAFF. The CDR3 bases are TGTGCCACCAGGAGAGGGTCGAGCACTGAAGCTTTCTTT.

The V gene is TRBV5-1, the J gene TRBJ1-1, with a tentative D call TRBD1 (6 bases). The CDR3 spans 14 residues. Per the germline V gene, CDR1 is SGHRS and CDR2 is YFSETQ. Trimming removed 3 bases at V and 1 base at J, with 10 bases between. DNA for the CDR3: TGCGCCAGCAGCTCGGGACAACAGAACACTGAAGCTTTCTTT. This codes for CASSSGQQNTEAFF.

J is TRBJ2-1 and V is TRBV9, with TRBD2 identical over 9 bases. Germline CDR1 reads SGDLS; CDR2 reads YYNGEE. V lost 0 bases to trimming and J lost 2 bases; unmatched junction nucleotides: 15. This CDR3 spans 20 amino acids. CDR3 nucleotides: TGTGCCAGCAGCGTAGAAGCCACCCCCGGGACTAGCTTAACCTACAATGAGCAGTTCTTC. Protein: CASSVEATPGTSLTYNEQFF.

The chain carries TRBV7-2 and TRBJ2-7; the match to TRBD2 covers 9 bases. V shed 1 base, J shed 10 bases, and the junction held 14 bases outside the gene matches. Germline CDR1 is SGHTA and CDR2 is FQGNSA. The CDR3 contains 16 residues. In DNA, the CDR3 is TGTGCCAGCAGCTTAGAGTTCTCCAGCGGGGGGCGGGATCAGTACTTC. This gives the protein CASSLEFSSGGRDQYF.

The genes are TRBV19 and TRBJ1-5; TRBD1 matches at 8 bases. CDR3 length: 15 amino acids. CDR1 and CDR2 from the germline V gene are LNHDA and SQIVND (reference sequence). V lost 5 bases, J lost 7 bases, and 10 bases stayed unmatched. As DNA, the CDR3 is TGTGCCAGTAGTCCACAGGGGGGCCGAGTACAGCCCCAGCATTTT. Its protein is CASSPQGGRVQPQHF.

The chain recombines TRBV2 with TRBJ1-1; D is perhaps TRBD1 (5 bases). V shed 7 bases and J shed 0 bases, with 15 bases lying between them. The germline V gene encodes CDR1 SNHLY and CDR2 FYNNEI. This CDR3 spans 15 amino acids. CDR3 in DNA: TGTGCCAGCATCATGACAGCTCCCCTGAACACTGAAGCTTTCTTT. Residues: CASIMTAPLNTEAFF. The full variable domain, in which reference TRBV2 and TRBJ1-1 provide the parts outside the CDR3, is EPEVTQTPSHQVTQMGQEVILRCVPISNHLYFYWYRQILGQKVEFLVSFYNNEISEKSEIFDDQFSVERPDGSNFTLKIRSTKLEDSAMYFCASIMTAPLNTEAFFGQGTRLTVV.

The V call is TRBV18, the J call TRBJ1-2; D may be TRBD1 (6 bases). This CDR3 has 12 amino acids. With 5 bases removed from V and 4 bases from J, the gap between germline ends came to 8 bases. CDR1 KGHSH and CDR2 LQKENI come from the germline V gene. CDR3: CASSTDSYGYTF. The CDR3 DNA sequence: TGTGCCAGCTCAACGGACAGCTATGGCTACACCTTC.

This chain links TRBV10-3 with TRBJ2-1; TRBD2 agrees at 13 bases. This CDR3 is built from 17 residues. The germline V gene encodes CDR1 ENHRY and CDR2 SYGVKD. The J segment lost 0 bases and the V segment lost 3 bases, leaving 2 bases of the junction unmatched. The CDR3 bases are TGTGCCATCAGTGACTGGACTAGCGGGAGCTCCTACAATGAGCAGTTCTTC. Residues: CAISDWTSGSSYNEQFF.

For the CDR3, the DNA is TGTGCCAGCAGCTTAGTCAGGGGGCAGTTGGGCGGGGAGCTGTTTTTT. As protein: CASSLVRGQLGGELFF. V and J are TRBV11-2 and TRBJ2-2, with TRBD1 identical over 8 bases. J lost 7 bases, V lost 1 base, and 8 bases had no gene match. CDR1 and CDR2 (germline): SGHAT, FQNNGV. The CDR3 loop spans 16 amino acids. Complete variable domain (other parts from reference TRBV11-2 and TRBJ2-2): EAGVAQSPRYKIIEKRQSVAFWCNPISGHATLYWYQQILGQGPKLLIQFQNNGVVDDSQLPKDRFSAERLKGVDSTLKIQPAKLEDSAVYLCASSLVRGQLGGELFFGEGSRLTVL.

In its sample, this clone was seen a few times. The chain carries TRBV27 and TRBJ2-2; TRBD2 matches 8 bases. Germline CDR1 is MNHEY and CDR2 is SMNVEV (reference sequence). The CDR3 length is 16 residues. V was clipped by 5 bases and J by 2 bases; unmatched bases: 7. For the CDR3, the DNA is TGTGCCAGCAGTCCCATCGGGAGGGGTAACACCGGGGAGCTGTTTTTT. Protein product: CASSPIGRGNTGELFF.

The V call is TRBV9, the J call TRBJ2-1, with 13 bases fitting TRBD2. The CDR3 loop spans 19 amino acids. The V gene's germline CDR1 is SGDLS and CDR2 YYNGEE. V gave up 3 bases and J gave up 10 bases; unmatched junction bases: 19. The CDR3 bases are TGTGCCAGCAGCGCCCCGAGACTAGCGGGGGGCCCATCAATGGGGGAGCAGTTCTTC. It encodes CASSAPRLAGGPSMGEQFF.

The gene calls are TRBV28 and TRBJ2-3; D not certain. The CDR3 spans 14 residues. Between the trimmed V and J ends, which lost 3 bases and 2 bases, there was a span of 9 bases. From germline, CDR1 is MDHEN and CDR2 SYDVKM. DNA of the CDR3: TGTGCCAGCAGTTTGCCAGGAACCACAGATACGCAGTATTTT. Its protein is CASSLPGTTDTQYF.

The CDR3 DNA sequence: TGTGCCAGCAGCTTATCGGGCTACAATGAGCAGTTCTTC. Translating gives CASSLSGYNEQFF. The genes are TRBV7-9 and TRBJ2-1; D is undetermined. The CDR3 extends over 13 amino acids. Germline lookup yields CDR1 SEHNR and CDR2 FQNEAQ (reference sequence). V was cut by 2 bases and J by 3 bases, with 5 bases left in between.

The sample holds one count of this clone. The rearrangement links TRBV6-5 to TRBJ2-7, with D possibly TRBD1 on 5 matching bases. Germline CDR1 and CDR2: MNHEY and SVGAGI. The CDR3 runs to 13 residues. V lost 6 bases and J lost 6, with 15 bases in between. The CDR3 DNA sequence: TGTGCCAGCAGGGACATCTCTCCAGGCGAGCAGTACTTC. This gives the protein CASRDISPGEQYF.

This chain links TRBV5-1 with TRBJ1-4, with D possibly TRBD1 on 5 matching bases. The germline CDR1 and CDR2 sequences are SGHRS and YFSETQ. CDR3 length equals 17 residues. The V gene lost 1 base and the J gene lost 0 bases, with 13 bases spanning the gap. CDR3 residues: CASSLLSGTATNEKLFF. The CDR3 DNA reads TGCGCCAGCAGCTTGTTGTCCGGGACTGCAACTAATGAAAAACTGTTTTTT.

V gene TRBV11-3 combines with J gene TRBJ2-7; maybe TRBD1 (6 bases). The CDR3 spans 15 residues. Trimming left V 8 bases short and J 3 bases short, with 20 bases between. Germline CDR1 and CDR2: SGHNT and YENEEA. The CDR3 coding sequence is TGTGCCAGCGGACCCCCGGGACAACCTGTCTACGAGCAGTACTTC. Translating gives CASGPPGQPVYEQYF.

The chain has TRBV7-2 and TRBJ2-7; 9 bases align to TRBD1. Per germline, CDR1 SGHTA and CDR2 FQGNSA. This CDR3 contains 16 residues. Losses at the gene ends were 5 bases for V and 0 bases for J; bases not matched to a gene: 8. Here the CDR3 DNA reads TGTGCCAGCAGCGTCACCGGGACAGGGACCTCCTACGAGCAGTACTTC. It translates to CASSVTGTGTSYEQYF.

The chain couples TRBV7-9 to TRBJ1-4; 7 positions match TRBD1. The trim removed 4 bases at V and 5 bases at J, leaving 7 bases unmatched. This CDR3 comprises 15 residues. Germline lookup yields CDR1 SEHNR and CDR2 FQNEAQ (reference sequence). CDR3 DNA: TGTGCCAGCAGCTCTGGGACAGTAAGAAATGAAAAACTGTTTTTT. Its protein product is CASSSGTVRNEKLFF.

This clone appeared a few times. The J gene is TRBJ1-5, the V gene TRBV7-8; 7 bases are shared with TRBD1. Losses at the gene ends were 5 bases for V and 0 bases for J; bases not matched to a gene: 4. The germline V gene encodes CDR1 SGHVS and CDR2 FQNEAQ. The CDR3 contains 15 residues. This chain's CDR3 is CASSRDSYSNQPQHF. CDR3 nucleotides: TGTGCCAGCAGCCGGGACAGCTATAGCAATCAGCCCCAGCATTTT.

The V call is TRBV5-4, the J call TRBJ1-6, with D perhaps TRBD1 (6 bases). V gave up 2 bases and J gave up 9 bases, with 12 bases separating them. The length of the CDR3 is 14 residues. The germline gives CDR1 SGHNT, CDR2 YYREEE (reference sequence). In nucleotides, the CDR3 is TGTGCCAGCAGCTTACCGGGGGGCGGTTCACCCCTCCACTTT. Its translation: CASSLPGGGSPLHF.

This chain links TRBV6-2 or TRBV6-3 with TRBJ1-1; the D is unclear. There are 14 residues in the CDR3. V was clipped by 2 bases and J by 0 bases, with 7 bases between them. The germline V gene has CDR1 MNHEY and CDR2 SVGEGT. The CDR3 nucleotides read TGTGCCAGCAGTTACAAAGAGTTGAACACTGAAGCTTTCTTT. Protein product: CASSYKELNTEAFF.

The V gene is TRBV9, the J gene TRBJ2-5; TRBD1 matches 10 bases. Germline trimming cut 0 bases from V and 2 bases from J; bases unmatched to any gene: 4. The CDR3 has 16 amino acids. CDR1 is SGDLS and CDR2 is YYNGEE in the germline V gene. The DNA for the CDR3 is TGTGCCAGCAGCGTAGGTGGGACAGGGGTACAAGAGACCCAGTACTTC. Translated, it gives CASSVGGTGVQETQYF. Full variable domain (missing parts from reference TRBV9 and TRBJ2-5): DSGVTQTPKHLITATGQRVTLRCSPRSGDLSVYWYQQSLDQGLQFLIQYYNGEERAKGNILERFSAQQFPDLHSELNLSSLELGDSALYFCASSVGGTGVQETQYFGPGTRLLVL.

This chain links TRBV6-5 with TRBJ1-5; no clear D. Germline V gene sequence: CDR1 MNHEY, CDR2 SVGAGI. The CDR3 is made up of 14 amino acids. Trimming stripped 6 bases from V and 3 bases from J, with 12 bases between. CDR3 residues: CASREGRTNQPQHF. The CDR3, as DNA: TGTGCCAGCAGGGAGGGAAGGACCAATCAGCCCCAGCATTTT.

The chain combines TRBV20-1 with TRBJ1-1, with a possible D match to TRBD1 (5 bases). The CDR3 sequence is 11 residues long. The V end lost 3 bases, the J end lost 6 bases, and 8 bases lay between the germline ends. Germline CDR1 and CDR2: DFQATT and SNEGSKA (reference sequence). CDR3 in DNA: TGCAGTGCTAGTCAGACAGCTGAAGCTTTCTTT. Translating gives CSASQTAEAFF.